Detailed here is one TCR beta chain. Its antigen remains unknown. The sample originates from a study of T cell responses to AZD1222 COVID-19 vaccine. Clones were sequenced by immunoSEQ multiplex PCR, and TCRdb holds only the in-frame ones, with some missing. The sample holds around 160,000 clones, 75% to 90% seen once. Points from the study as a whole: Among the donors, most were white British and more were female, and clonal diversity was possibly underestimated. Sampled repertoires all dated from after the peak T cell response. Compared with day 0, the breadth and depth of the Spike-specific TCR repertoire rose significantly after two doses of AZD1222. Of spike-specific TCRs, nearly half reportedly target regions left unmutated in variants.

This CDR3 has 18 residues. The germline CDR1 and CDR2 sequences are MNHEY and SVGEGT. Trimming removed 2 bases from V and 0 bases from J, with 19 bases in between. The sequence derives from an adult in good health. Specimen: peripheral blood, collected on day 0 of MenACWY control vaccination. The chain joins TRBV6-2 or TRBV6-3 to TRBJ1-1; weak D call: TRBD1 (6 bases). CDR3 loop: CASSYEWGLGGMNTEAFF. CDR3 bases: TGTGCCAGCAGTTACGAGTGGGGGCTTGGTGGGATGAACACTGAAGCTTTCTTT.